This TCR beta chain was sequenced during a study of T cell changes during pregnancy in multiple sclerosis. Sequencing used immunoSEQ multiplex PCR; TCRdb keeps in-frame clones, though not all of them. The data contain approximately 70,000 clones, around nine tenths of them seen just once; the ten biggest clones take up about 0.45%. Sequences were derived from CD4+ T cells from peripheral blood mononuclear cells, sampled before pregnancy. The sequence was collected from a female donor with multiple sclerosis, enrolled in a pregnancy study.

The CDR3 nucleotides are TGCAGCCAAATAGGTAGCGGGGGGCAAGAGACCCAGTACTTC. This translates into CSQIGSGGQETQYF. The chain combines TRBV29-1 with TRBJ2-5, with 10 bases aligning to TRBD2. The CDR3 loop spans 14 amino acids. The V segment lost 8 bases and the J segment 2 bases; nucleotides outside the gene matches: 8. Germline CDR1 SQVTM, CDR2 ANQGSEA.